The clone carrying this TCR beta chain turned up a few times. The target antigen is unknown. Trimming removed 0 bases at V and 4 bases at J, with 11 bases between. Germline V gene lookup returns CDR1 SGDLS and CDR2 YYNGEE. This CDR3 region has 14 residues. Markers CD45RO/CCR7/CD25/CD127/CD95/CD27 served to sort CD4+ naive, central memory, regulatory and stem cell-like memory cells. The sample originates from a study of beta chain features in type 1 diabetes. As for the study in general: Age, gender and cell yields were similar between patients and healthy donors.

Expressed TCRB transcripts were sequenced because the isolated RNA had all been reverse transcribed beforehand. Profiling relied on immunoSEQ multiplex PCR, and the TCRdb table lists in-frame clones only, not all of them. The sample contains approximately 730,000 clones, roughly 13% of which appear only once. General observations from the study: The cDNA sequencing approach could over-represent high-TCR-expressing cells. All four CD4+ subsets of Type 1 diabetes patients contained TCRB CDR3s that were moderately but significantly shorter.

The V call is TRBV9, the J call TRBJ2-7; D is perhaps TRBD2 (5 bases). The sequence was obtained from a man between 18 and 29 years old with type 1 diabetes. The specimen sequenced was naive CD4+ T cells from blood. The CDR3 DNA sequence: TGTGCCAGCAGCGTAGGAGAAGTAGCGTACGAGCAGTACTTC. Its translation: CASSVGEVAYEQYF.